This T cell receptor (beta chain) derives from a study of read filtering for tumor transcriptome and immune sequencing. Study outcomes and limitations: The sorted CD138-negative fraction was a mixed bone marrow immune population, not purified T cells.

Concerning this clonotype itself: Its specificity is not known.

The library was built from roughly 400 ng RNA with molecular barcoded adaptors for alpha/delta and beta/gamma chains. MiXCR, applied by TCRdb to the reads, yields one record per CDR3 protein. This repertoire shows approximately 90,000 distinct CDR3 sequences, roughly 21% found once; its top ten account for about 10%. Germline values: CDR1 MDHEN, CDR2 SYDVKM. With V trimmed by 6 bases and J by 0 bases, 8 bases remained unmatched. The CDR3 runs to 17 residues. Sequenced: a population of CD138-negative cells sorted from bone marrow. This sequence joins TRBV28 and TRBJ2-2, with 9 bases fitting TRBD2. The sequence was obtained from a donor aged 40 or over with multiple myeloma. CDR3 sequence: CASRIGGGGANTGELFF. As DNA, the CDR3 is TGTGCCAGCAGAATCGGTGGCGGGGGGGCGAACACCGGGGAGCTGTTTTTT.